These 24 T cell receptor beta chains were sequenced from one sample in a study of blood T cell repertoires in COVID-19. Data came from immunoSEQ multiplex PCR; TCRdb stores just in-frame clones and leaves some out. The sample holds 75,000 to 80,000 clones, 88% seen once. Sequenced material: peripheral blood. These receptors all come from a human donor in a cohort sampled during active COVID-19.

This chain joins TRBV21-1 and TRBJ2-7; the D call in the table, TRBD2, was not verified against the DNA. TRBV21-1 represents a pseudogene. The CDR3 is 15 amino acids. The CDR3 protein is CASSKVTSGTYEQYF. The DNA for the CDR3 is TGTGCCAGCAGCAAGGTAACTAGCGGGACCTACGAGCAGTACTTC.

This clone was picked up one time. The CDR3 coding sequence is TGTGCCAGCAGCGTGGCAGGGGCATCTGGAAACACCATATATTTT. Its protein product is CASSVAGASGNTIYF. This rearrangement joins TRBV9 to TRBJ1-3, with D maybe TRBD1 (6 bases). V lost 2 bases and J lost 1, with 10 bases in between. This CDR3 has 15 amino acids. Per the germline V gene, CDR1 is SGDLS and CDR2 is YYNGEE.

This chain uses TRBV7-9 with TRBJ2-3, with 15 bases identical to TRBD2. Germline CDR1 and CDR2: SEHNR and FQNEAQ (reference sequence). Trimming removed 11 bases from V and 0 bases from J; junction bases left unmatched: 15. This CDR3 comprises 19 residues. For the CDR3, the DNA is TGTGCCTGCAACGGTCCTCCCGGGACTAGCGGGGGGAGCACAGATACGCAGTATTTT. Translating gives CACNGPPGTSGGSTDTQYF.

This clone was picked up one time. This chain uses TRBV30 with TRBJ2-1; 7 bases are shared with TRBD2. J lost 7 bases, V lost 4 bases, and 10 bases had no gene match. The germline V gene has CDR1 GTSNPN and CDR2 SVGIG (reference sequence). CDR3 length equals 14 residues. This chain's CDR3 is CAWTRASGLNEQFF. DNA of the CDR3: TGTGCCTGGACGCGGGCTAGCGGTTTGAATGAGCAGTTCTTC.

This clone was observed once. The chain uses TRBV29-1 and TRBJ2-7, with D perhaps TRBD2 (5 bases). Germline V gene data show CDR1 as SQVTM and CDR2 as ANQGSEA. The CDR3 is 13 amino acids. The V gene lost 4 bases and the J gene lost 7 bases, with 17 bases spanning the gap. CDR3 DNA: TGCAGCGTTGGTCGAACGGGATCTACGGAGCAGTACTTC. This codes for CSVGRTGSTEQYF.

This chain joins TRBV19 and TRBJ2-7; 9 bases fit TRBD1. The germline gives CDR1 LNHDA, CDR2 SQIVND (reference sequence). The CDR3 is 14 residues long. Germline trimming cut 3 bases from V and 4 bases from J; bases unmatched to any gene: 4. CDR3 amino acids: CASSIGTGTYEQYF. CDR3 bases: TGTGCCAGTAGTATCGGGACAGGGACGTACGAGCAGTACTTC.

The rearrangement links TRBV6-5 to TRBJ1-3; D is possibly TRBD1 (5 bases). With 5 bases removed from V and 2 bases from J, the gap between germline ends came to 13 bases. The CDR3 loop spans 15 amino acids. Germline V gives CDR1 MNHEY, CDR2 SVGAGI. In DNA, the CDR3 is TGTGCCAGCAGTCCTTTCCAGGGCGCTGGAAACACCATATATTTT. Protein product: CASSPFQGAGNTIYF.

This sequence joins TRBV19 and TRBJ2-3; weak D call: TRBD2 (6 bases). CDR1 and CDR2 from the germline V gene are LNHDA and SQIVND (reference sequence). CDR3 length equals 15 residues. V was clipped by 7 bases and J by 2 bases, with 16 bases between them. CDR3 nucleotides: TGTGCCAGTAAAGATCGGGACTCCCCCACAGATACGCAGTATTTT. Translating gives CASKDRDSPTDTQYF.

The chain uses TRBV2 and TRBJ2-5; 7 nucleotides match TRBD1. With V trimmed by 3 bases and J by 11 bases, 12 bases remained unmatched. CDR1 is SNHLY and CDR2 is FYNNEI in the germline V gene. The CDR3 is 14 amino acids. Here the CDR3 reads CASSDRQGGGSQYF. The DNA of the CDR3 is TGTGCCAGCAGTGATCGACAGGGTGGCGGTTCTCAGTACTTC.

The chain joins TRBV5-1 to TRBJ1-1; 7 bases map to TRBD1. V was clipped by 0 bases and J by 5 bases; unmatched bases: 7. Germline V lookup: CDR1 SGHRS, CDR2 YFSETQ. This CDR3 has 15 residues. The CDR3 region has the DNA TGCGCCAGCAGCTTGGCCGTAGGGGGCTCAACTGAAGCTTTCTTT. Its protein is CASSLAVGGSTEAFF.

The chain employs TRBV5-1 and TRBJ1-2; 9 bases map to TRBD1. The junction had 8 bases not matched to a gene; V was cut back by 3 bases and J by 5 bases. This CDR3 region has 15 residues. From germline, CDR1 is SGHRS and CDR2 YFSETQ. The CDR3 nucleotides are TGCGCCAGCAGCTCGATAACAGGGGGCAGTTATGGCTACACCTTC. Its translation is CASSSITGGSYGYTF.

The CDR3: CASSDRVRETQYF. For the CDR3, the DNA is TGTGCCAGCAGCGACAGGGTTCGGGAGACCCAGTACTTC. The chain employs TRBV7-8 and TRBJ2-5, with 7 bases that match TRBD1. Trimming cost V 5 bases and J 5 bases; bases outside gene matches: 5. The CDR3 totals 13 residues. In germline, CDR1 is SGHVS, CDR2 FQNEAQ.

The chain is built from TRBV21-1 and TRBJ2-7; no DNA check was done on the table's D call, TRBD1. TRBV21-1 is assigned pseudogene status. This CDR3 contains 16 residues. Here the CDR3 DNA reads TGTGCCAGCAGCAAATTCAGGGGGCTTAGCTCCTACGAGCAGTACTTC. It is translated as CASSKFRGLSSYEQYF.

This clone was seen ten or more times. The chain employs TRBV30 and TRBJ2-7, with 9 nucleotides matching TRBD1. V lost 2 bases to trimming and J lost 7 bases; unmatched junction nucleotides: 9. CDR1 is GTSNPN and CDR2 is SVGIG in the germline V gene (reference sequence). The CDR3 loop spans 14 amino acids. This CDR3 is CAWSLGTGLGEQYF. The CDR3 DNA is TGTGCCTGGAGTCTCGGGACAGGGCTAGGAGAGCAGTACTTC.

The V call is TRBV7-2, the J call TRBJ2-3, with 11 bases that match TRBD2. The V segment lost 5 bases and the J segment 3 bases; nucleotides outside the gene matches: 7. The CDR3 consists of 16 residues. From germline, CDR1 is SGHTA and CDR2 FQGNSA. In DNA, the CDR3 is TGTGCCAGCAGCCGGCTAGGGACTAGCGGAACAGATACGCAGTATTTT. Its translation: CASSRLGTSGTDTQYF.

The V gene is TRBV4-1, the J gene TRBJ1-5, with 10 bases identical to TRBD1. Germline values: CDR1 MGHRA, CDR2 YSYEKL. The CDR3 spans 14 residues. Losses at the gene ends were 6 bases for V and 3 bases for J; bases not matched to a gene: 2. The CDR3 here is CASSDRGLNQPQHF. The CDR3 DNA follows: TGCGCCAGCAGTGACAGGGGGCTCAATCAGCCCCAGCATTTT.

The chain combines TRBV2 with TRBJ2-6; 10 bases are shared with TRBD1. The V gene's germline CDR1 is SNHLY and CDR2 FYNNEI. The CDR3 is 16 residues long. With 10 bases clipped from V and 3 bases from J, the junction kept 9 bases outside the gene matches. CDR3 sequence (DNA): TGTGCCATCGGCGACAGGGGGCTAGGTGGGGCCAACGTCCTGACTTTC. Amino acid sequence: CAIGDRGLGGANVLTF. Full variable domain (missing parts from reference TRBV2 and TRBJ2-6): EPEVTQTPSHQVTQMGQEVILRCVPISNHLYFYWYRQILGQKVEFLVSFYNNEISEKSEIFDDQFSVERPDGSNFTLKIRSTKLEDSAMYFCAIGDRGLGGANVLTFGAGSRLTVL.

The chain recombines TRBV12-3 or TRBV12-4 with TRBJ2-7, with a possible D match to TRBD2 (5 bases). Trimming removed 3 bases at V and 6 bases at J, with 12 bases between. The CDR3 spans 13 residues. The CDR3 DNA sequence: TGTGCCAGCAGTTTGGACGGGATAGGCGAGCAGTACTTC. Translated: CASSLDGIGEQYF.

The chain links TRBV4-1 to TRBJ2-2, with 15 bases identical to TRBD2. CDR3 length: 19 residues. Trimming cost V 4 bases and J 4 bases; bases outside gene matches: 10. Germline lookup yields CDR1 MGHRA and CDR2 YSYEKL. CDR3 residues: CASSRSGTSGRTGTGELFF. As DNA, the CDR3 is TGCGCCAGCAGCCGTTCCGGGACTAGCGGGAGGACAGGCACCGGGGAGCTGTTTTTT.

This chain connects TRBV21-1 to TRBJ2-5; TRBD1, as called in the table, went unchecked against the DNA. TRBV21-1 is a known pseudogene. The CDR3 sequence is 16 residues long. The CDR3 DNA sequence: TGTGCCAGCACCCCTTGGTTGCGACAGGGGGGGGAGACCCAGTACTTC. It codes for CASTPWLRQGGETQYF.

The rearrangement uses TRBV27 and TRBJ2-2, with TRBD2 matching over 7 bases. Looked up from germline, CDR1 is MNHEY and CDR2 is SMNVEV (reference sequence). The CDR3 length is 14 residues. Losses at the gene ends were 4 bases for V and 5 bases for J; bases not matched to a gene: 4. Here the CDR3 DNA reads TGTGCCAGCAGTTGGCCCGGGGGGACCGGGGAGCTGTTTTTT. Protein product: CASSWPGGTGELFF.

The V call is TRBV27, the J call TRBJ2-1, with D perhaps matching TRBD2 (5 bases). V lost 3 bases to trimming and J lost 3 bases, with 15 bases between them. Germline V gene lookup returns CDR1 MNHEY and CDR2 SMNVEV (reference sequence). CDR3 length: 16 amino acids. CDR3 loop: CASSLKRSNSYNEQFF. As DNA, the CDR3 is TGTGCCAGCAGTTTGAAGCGGAGCAACAGCTACAATGAGCAGTTCTTC.

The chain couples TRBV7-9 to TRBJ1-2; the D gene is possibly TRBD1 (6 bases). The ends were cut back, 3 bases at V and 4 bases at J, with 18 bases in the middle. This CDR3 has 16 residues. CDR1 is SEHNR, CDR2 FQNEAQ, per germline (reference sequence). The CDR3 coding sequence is TGTGCCAGCAGCTTCCCCCCAAGGGGGAGAGTCTATGGCTACACCTTC. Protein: CASSFPPRGRVYGYTF.

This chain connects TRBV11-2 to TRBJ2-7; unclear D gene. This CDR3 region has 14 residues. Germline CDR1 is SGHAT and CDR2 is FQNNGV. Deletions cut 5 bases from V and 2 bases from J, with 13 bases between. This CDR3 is CASSPGATAYEQYF. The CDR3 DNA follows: TGTGCCAGCAGCCCCGGAGCGACTGCCTACGAGCAGTACTTC.